This T cell receptor (beta chain) emerged from a study of early T cells in non-severe SARS-CoV-2 infection. Turning to the study itself: Chains stayed unpaired after sequencing of bulk RNA from unsorted whole blood.

Germline V lookup: CDR1 SQVTM, CDR2 ANQGSEA. Between the trimmed V and J ends, which lost 1 base and 4 bases, there was a span of 10 bases. The CDR3 consists of 13 residues. TCRdb re-called the 5' RACE reads through MiXCR, storing one row per CDR3 protein. Of tens of thousands of distinct CDR3 sequences detected, 5.5% to 6.5% appear once; the ten largest clones hold 6.5% to 8.5%. The receptor comes from an adult who was a healthcare worker with PCR-confirmed SARS-CoV-2 infection or an uninfected control (not recorded which). Sequenced: whole blood. The V gene is TRBV29-1, the J gene TRBJ1-2; the D is unclear. The CDR3 here is CSVEGPAGYGYTF. CDR3 DNA: TGCAGCGTTGAAGGACCCGCGGGCTATGGCTACACCTTC. The full variable domain, rest sourced from reference TRBV29-1 and TRBJ1-2, is SAVISQKPSRDICQRGTSLTIQCQVDSQVTMMFWYRQQPGQSLTLIATANQGSEATYESGFVIDKFPISRPNLTFSTLTVSNMSPEDSSIYLCSVEGPAGYGYTFGSGTRLTVV.